This TCR beta chain was sequenced in a study of radiotherapy plus CTLA-4 blockade in lung cancer. The CDR3 extends over 13 amino acids. V dropped 8 bases and J dropped 4; count of bases not matched to a gene: 6. CDR1 and CDR2 from the germline V gene are SNHLY and FYNNEI. To note about this clone: Its cognate antigen is unknown.

Study-level results: Early blood T cell clone dynamics, with interferon-beta, were reported to best predict response.

Assay: immunoSEQ multiplex PCR; the TCRdb copy retains only in-frame clones and omits some. The sample has approximately 89,000 clones, about 79% seen once. The input for sequencing was peripheral blood, taken from a patient treated with radiotherapy plus ipilimumab. The chain recombines TRBV2 with TRBJ2-3, with 7 bases aligning to TRBD1. The sequence came from a human donor with non-small cell lung cancer who had a partial response to radiotherapy plus ipilimumab. Some clones in this sample may be carry-over from other donors' samples. The CDR3: CASSMQGADTQYF. The CDR3 bases are TGTGCCAGCTCAATGCAGGGGGCAGATACGCAGTATTTT.